The 11 T cell receptor beta chains below all came from one sample that was sequenced in a study of identical twins. TCRdb called the 5' RACE reads again in MiXCR, with one record for every CDR3 protein. The table has approximately 500,000 distinct CDR3 sequences, roughly 24% seen once. This sample also belongs to another study, concerning T cells expressing NK-cell markers.

The specimen was CD4+ T cells sorted from blood. These receptors all stem from a woman aged 18-29 years in good health.

V usage is TRBV12-3 or TRBV12-4 and J usage is TRBJ2-3, with a tentative D call TRBD2 (6 bases). The CDR3 is made up of 14 amino acids. Deletions cut 5 bases from V and 4 bases from J, with 13 bases between. The CDR3 nucleotides are TGTGCCAGCAGTCGGAGCGGGCTGGCAGATACGCAGTATTTT. Translation gives CASSRSGLADTQYF.

This clonotype was seen a few times. The chain combines TRBV5-1 with TRBJ2-3, with 11 bases fitting TRBD2. The CDR3 length is 17 residues. J was trimmed by 1 base and V by 4 bases; bases with no gene match: 8. The germline V gene has CDR1 SGHRS and CDR2 YFSETQ. CDR3 coding DNA: TGCGCCAGCAGCACTGGGACTAGCGGCGGCCGCACAGATACGCAGTATTTT. This translates into CASSTGTSGGRTDTQYF.

This clonotype was seen more than once but under ten times. The rearrangement uses TRBV6-2 or TRBV6-3 and TRBJ2-1; 7 nucleotides agree with TRBD2. This CDR3 is 14 amino acids long. The junction had 8 bases not matched to a gene; V was cut back by 7 bases and J by 5 bases. Germline CDR1 MNHEY, CDR2 SVGEGT. CDR3 sequence (DNA): TGTGCCAGCACCCAGTGGCTAGCGGACAATGAGCAGTTCTTC. It codes for CASTQWLADNEQFF.

V is TRBV29-1 and J is TRBJ2-7; 7 nucleotides line up with TRBD1. This CDR3 is 12 amino acids long. With V trimmed by 6 bases and J by 3 bases, 5 bases remained unmatched. Germline CDR1 is SQVTM and CDR2 is ANQGSEA. The CDR3 here is CSVATGVYEQYF. In DNA form, the CDR3 reads TGCAGCGTCGCTACAGGGGTCTACGAGCAGTACTTC.

The table lists this clonotype with a few counts. The chain carries TRBV20-1 and TRBJ1-5; D gene ambiguous. Germline CDR1 is DFQATT and CDR2 is SNEGSKA (reference sequence). There are 13 residues in the CDR3. V dropped 6 bases and J dropped 0 bases, with 9 bases sitting between them. CDR3 protein: CSAPIDSNQPQHF. Here the CDR3 DNA reads TGCAGTGCCCCCATTGATAGCAATCAGCCCCAGCATTTT.

This chain connects TRBV5-1 to TRBJ2-5, with 9 bases matching TRBD2. Germline CDR1 is SGHRS and CDR2 is YFSETQ. V was clipped by 9 bases and J by 4 bases; unmatched bases: 7. This CDR3 has 13 amino acids. The CDR3 loop is CATSRAGGETQYF. The CDR3 nucleotides read TGCGCCACCTCCCGAGCGGGAGGAGAGACCCAGTACTTC.

This chain connects TRBV20-1 to TRBJ2-4; D may match TRBD1 or TRBD2 (6 bases each). CDR3 length equals 15 residues. Trimming pared 6 bases from V and 9 bases from J, leaving 24 bases between. Germline V gene sequence: CDR1 DFQATT, CDR2 SNEGSKA (reference sequence). Here the CDR3 reads CSASKTVWGASIQYF. CDR3 sequence (DNA): TGCAGTGCCTCAAAAACGGTGTGGGGGGCAAGCATTCAGTACTTC.

The chain recombines TRBV18 with TRBJ2-7, with 13 positions matching TRBD2. V lost 6 bases to trimming and J lost 12 bases; unmatched junction nucleotides: 17. This CDR3 comprises 16 residues. Germline values: CDR1 KGHSH, CDR2 LQKENI. CDR3 sequence reads: CASSAIPKLAGGPLYF. DNA for the CDR3: TGTGCCAGCTCCGCGATCCCTAAACTAGCGGGAGGGCCGCTGTACTTC.

This clonotype has more than one count but fewer than ten. The chain employs TRBV5-1 and TRBJ2-5, with a possible D match to TRBD2 (6 bases). This CDR3 has 17 residues. The germline V and J ends were trimmed by 0 bases and 3 bases, with 18 bases remaining between them. The V gene's germline CDR1 is SGHRS and CDR2 YFSETQ. As DNA, the CDR3 is TGCGCCAGCAGCTTGGACGGGACTTTCCAGTCCAAAGAGACCCAGTACTTC. Protein: CASSLDGTFQSKETQYF.

The chain combines TRBV14 with TRBJ2-2, with 7 bases matching TRBD2. V was clipped by 2 bases and J by 0 bases; unmatched bases: 6. The CDR3 length is 17 residues. Germline CDR1 SGHDN, CDR2 FVKESK. The chain's CDR3 is CASSQSLLAANTGELFF. DNA for the CDR3: TGTGCCAGCAGCCAATCCTTGCTAGCGGCGAACACCGGGGAGCTGTTTTTT.

This clonotype was recorded a few times. This chain uses TRBV6-2 or TRBV6-3 with TRBJ1-1; 11 nucleotides match TRBD1. This CDR3 comprises 14 residues. In germline, CDR1 is MNHEY, CDR2 SVGEGT. Unmatched junction bases numbered 1, after V lost 6 bases and J lost 1 base. DNA for the CDR3: TGTGCCAGCAGGGGACAGGGGGAGAACACTGAAGCTTTCTTT. Its protein is CASRGQGENTEAFF.